This T cell receptor (beta chain) was profiled in a study of T cells in pancreatic ductal adenocarcinoma. The CDR3 has 17 residues. V shed 0 bases and J 3 bases; nucleotides not matched to a gene: 7. The germline gives CDR1 SGHNT, CDR2 YYREEE (reference sequence). Sequencing used immunoSEQ multiplex PCR; TCRdb keeps in-frame clones, though not all of them. The top ten clones hold less than 2.5% of a sample with about 30,000 clones, about 92% of them seen once. Turning to this clone: The antigen is not known.

Selected pancreatic ductal adenocarcinoma patients had undergone surgery without neoadjuvant therapy. Overall study findings and caveats: Unique clonotypes were around 8-fold more numerous in blood than in tumor.

The TCR sequence derives from a human donor with pancreatic ductal adenocarcinoma. The rearrangement links TRBV5-4 to TRBJ2-1, with TRBD2 matching over 9 bases. Source material: PBMCs. The CDR3 region is CASSLGGTLAGYNEQFF. The DNA of the CDR3 is TGTGCCAGCAGCTTGGGGGGGACACTAGCGGGCTACAATGAGCAGTTCTTC. Variable domain in full (rest from reference TRBV5-4 and TRBJ2-1): ETGVTQSPTHLIKTRGQQVTLRCSSQSGHNTVSWYQQALGQGPQFIFQYYREEENGRGNFPPRFSGLQFPNYSSELNVNALELDDSALYLCASSLGGTLAGYNEQFFGPGTRLTVL.